This TCR beta chain was observed in a study of beta chain features in type 1 diabetes. Findings and limits, study-wide: Any role of HLA type in TCRB rearrangement remained unresolved here. Shorter TCRB CDR3s, moderately but significantly so, were found in Type 1 diabetes patients in all four CD4+ subsets.

Sorting based on CD45RO/CCR7/CD25/CD127/CD95/CD27 separated CD4+ naive, central memory, regulatory and stem cell-like memory cells. This clone was observed a handful of times. Its antigen is undetermined. Expressed TCRB transcripts got sequenced, as all isolated RNA was reverse transcribed. Some clones are missing from TCRdb's copy, which holds only in-frame ones; the method was immunoSEQ multiplex PCR. The sample lists 400,000 to 450,000 clones, over 11% occurring once. Material: naive CD4+ T cells from blood. This TCR was recovered from a man aged 30-40 years in good health.

CDR3 sequence reads: CASSDTLEQFF. The CDR3 DNA follows: TGTGCCAGCAGCGACACACTTGAGCAGTTCTTC. This chain uses TRBV7-2 with TRBJ2-1; D unresolved. There are 11 residues in the CDR3. The V end lost 5 bases, the J end lost 9 bases, and 8 bases lay between the germline ends. Germline assignment: CDR1 SGHTA and CDR2 FQGNSA.